The 11 T cell receptor beta chains given below trace back to one sample, sequenced in a study of PD-L1 blockade in urothelial cancer. The repertoire was sequenced with immunoSEQ multiplex PCR; TCRdb's copy has only in-frame clones and lacks some. This sample has some 84,000 clones, with about 81% found just once. The sequencing used PBMCs, collected around atezolizumab (anti-PD-L1) treatment. All receptors derive from a man between 65 and 80 years old with urothelial cancer.

The gene calls are TRBV30 and TRBJ2-5; TRBD2 might be the D (5 bases). The CDR3 spans 13 residues. V lost 0 bases, J lost 5 bases, and 10 bases lay in between. CDR1 and CDR2 (germline): GTSNPN, SVGIG (reference sequence). CDR3 loop: CAWSVSRGETQYF. The CDR3, as DNA: TGTGCCTGGAGTGTATCCAGAGGGGAGACCCAGTACTTC.

The CDR3 DNA reads TGCGCCAGCAGCTTGGTCGGCGGGGAGCTGTTTTTT. Translating gives CASSLVGGELFF. The chain combines TRBV5-1 with TRBJ2-2; unclear D gene. The CDR3 loop spans 12 amino acids. Between the trimmed V and J ends, which lost 0 bases and 7 bases, there was a span of 4 bases. Looked up from germline, CDR1 is SGHRS and CDR2 is YFSETQ.

This clone has just one count. The J gene is TRBJ2-3, the V gene TRBV30; 13 bases are shared with TRBD2. CDR1 GTSNPN and CDR2 SVGIG come from the germline V gene (reference sequence). V dropped 4 bases and J dropped 3; count of bases not matched to a gene: 4. CDR3 length equals 15 residues. CDR3 sequence (DNA): TGTGCCTGGACCGGGACTAGCGGGGCTACAGATACGCAGTATTTT. Amino acid sequence: CAWTGTSGATDTQYF.

This clone was seen a few times. This chain joins TRBV7-9 and TRBJ2-3; 12 bases align to TRBD2. After removal of 4 bases from V and 2 bases from J, the junction contained 10 bases not matched to a gene. The CDR3 covers 18 residues. Germline lookup yields CDR1 SEHNR and CDR2 FQNEAQ (reference sequence). The CDR3 region is CASSSLAGGPGDTDTQYF. The CDR3 nucleotides are TGTGCCAGCAGCTCGCTAGCGGGGGGGCCTGGAGACACAGATACGCAGTATTTT. Using reference TRBV7-9 and TRBJ2-3 for the parts outside the CDR3, the full variable domain is DTGVSQNPRHKITKRGQNVTFRCDPISEHNRLYWYRQTLGQGPEFLTYFQNEAQLEKSRLLSDRFSAERPKGSFSTLEIQRTEQGDSAMYLCASSSLAGGPGDTDTQYFGPGTRLTVL.

The chain couples TRBV10-3 to TRBJ2-7; D is possibly TRBD2 (5 bases). There are 15 residues in the CDR3. The germline V gene encodes CDR1 ENHRY and CDR2 SYGVKD. V lost 4 bases, J lost 6 bases, and 19 bases lay in between. CDR3 in DNA: TGTGCCATCAGTGTAGGAGGACTCGGTGGAGTCGAGCAGTACTTC. Its protein product is CAISVGGLGGVEQYF.

V gene TRBV9 combines with J gene TRBJ2-7; the match to TRBD2 covers 7 bases. V was pared by 0 bases and J by 1 base, with 4 bases of the junction left unmatched. CDR3 length: 15 residues. Germline CDR1 SGDLS, CDR2 YYNGEE. This chain's CDR3 is CASSVEKGGSYEQYF. For the CDR3, the DNA is TGTGCCAGCAGCGTAGAAAAGGGAGGGTCCTACGAGCAGTACTTC.

The chain recombines TRBV19 with TRBJ1-5; 7 bases fit TRBD1. Germline V lookup: CDR1 LNHDA, CDR2 SQIVND (reference sequence). The J segment lost 11 bases and the V segment lost 1 base, leaving 5 bases of the junction unmatched. CDR3 size: 13 residues. CDR3 sequence reads: CASSIGEGASQHF. The CDR3, as DNA: TGTGCCAGTAGTATAGGTGAGGGGGCGTCCCAGCATTTT.

This clone was found a few times. The chain has TRBV10-2 and TRBJ2-1; 8 positions match TRBD2. With 8 bases clipped from V and 4 bases from J, the junction kept 7 bases outside the gene matches. Germline V CDR1 and CDR2: WSHSY, SAAADI. This CDR3 has 14 amino acids. CDR3 amino acids: CASESGGDYNEQFF. The CDR3 DNA reads as TGCGCCAGCGAGAGCGGGGGCGATTACAATGAGCAGTTCTTC.

The chain combines TRBV2 with TRBJ2-7; D might be TRBD2 (6 bases). The CDR3 loop spans 15 amino acids. Per germline, CDR1 SNHLY and CDR2 FYNNEI. V gave up 6 bases and J gave up 6 bases, with 21 bases separating them. CDR3 DNA: TGTGCCAGCAGGCCGAGCCTATTCCGGAGGGCCGAGCAGTACTTC. Its protein product is CASRPSLFRRAEQYF.

This chain connects TRBV5-1 to TRBJ2-5, with 10 bases that match TRBD1. The CDR3 is 16 residues long. The J segment lost 3 bases and the V segment lost 3 bases, leaving 8 bases of the junction unmatched. CDR1 and CDR2 from the germline V gene are SGHRS and YFSETQ. The CDR3 region has the DNA TGCGCCAGCAGCTACCGGGACAGGGGAACGGAAGAGACCCAGTACTTC. This codes for CASSYRDRGTEETQYF.

V gene TRBV27 combines with J gene TRBJ1-4, with D possibly being TRBD1 (5 bases). Germline lookup yields CDR1 MNHEY and CDR2 SMNVEV (reference sequence). V lost 4 bases, J lost 6 bases, and 15 bases lay in between. CDR3 size: 15 residues. The CDR3 DNA sequence: TGTGCCAGCAGTTCCCGACAGTCGGGGGATGAAAAACTGTTTTTT. This translates into CASSSRQSGDEKLFF.